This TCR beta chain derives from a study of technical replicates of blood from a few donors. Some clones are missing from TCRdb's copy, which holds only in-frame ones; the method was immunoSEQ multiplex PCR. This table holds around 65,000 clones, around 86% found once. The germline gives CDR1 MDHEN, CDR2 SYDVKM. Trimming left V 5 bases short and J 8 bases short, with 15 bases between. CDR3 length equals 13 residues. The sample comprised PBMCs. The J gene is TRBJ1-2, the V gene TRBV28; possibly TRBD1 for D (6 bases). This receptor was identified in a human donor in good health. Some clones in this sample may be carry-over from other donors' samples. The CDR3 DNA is TGTGCCAGCAGTACCGAGGGCAGGGGCGGCTACACCTTC. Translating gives CASSTEGRGGYTF.